The rows below give T cell receptor beta chains drawn from one sample of a study of blood T cell repertoires in COVID-19. The data were produced by immunoSEQ multiplex PCR, yet TCRdb's version contains in-frame clones alone and is incomplete. The sample contains 50,000 to 65,000 clones, around 87% of which appear only once. Sequencing used peripheral blood. These receptors originate from a man between 65 and 80 years old with acute or convalescent COVID-19. The CDR3 runs from the conserved cysteine through the conserved F or W. The D gene is left open where the match is weak. Size is stated for part of the rows, as once, few or many counts, or as a class when the clone is expanded.

>NA|TRBJ1-6|NA|TRBV16
TGTGCCAGCAGCCAAAATGAGGAGTCTTCACCCCTCCACTTT
CASSQNEESSPLHF
>NA|TRBJ1-5|NA|TRBV19
TGTGCCAGTAGTCCCCGCAAAGACTTCGGAAGCAATCAGCCCCAGCATTTT
CASSPRKDFGSNQPQHF
>NA|TRBJ2-7|TRBD1|TRBV29-1
TGCAGCGTCACCGGGACAGGAGGCTACGAGCAGTACTTC
CSVTGTGGYEQYF
>NA|TRBJ1-3|NA|TRBV7-8
TGTGCCAGCAGCGAAGCGGTCTCTGGAAACACCATATATTTT
CASSEAVSGNTIYF
>once|TRBJ2-1|NA|TRBV12-3/TRBV12-4
TGTGCCAGCAGTCAATTAGGGGTTCAGTTCTTC
CASSQLGVQFF
>NA|TRBJ1-5|TRBD1|TRBV7-9
TGTGCCAGCAGCCCGGGGACAGCCGCCGGTCAGCCCCAGCATTTT
CASSPGTAAGQPQHF
>NA|TRBJ2-5|NA|TRBV28
TGTGCCAGCAGAACCGGGAAACAAGAGACCCAGTACTTC
CASRTGKQETQYF
>NA|TRBJ2-1|TRBD2|TRBV19
TGTGCCAGTAGAGCGGGAGGTCTCTACAATGAGCAGTTCTTC
CASRAGGLYNEQFF
>NA|TRBJ2-2|NA|TRBV4-1
TGCGCCAGCAGCGGCACGTCCGGGGAGCTGTTTTTT
CASSGTSGELFF
>NA|TRBJ1-1|NA|TRBV5-4
TGTGCCAGCAGCCGGGACAAGTACACTGAAGCTTTCTTT
CASSRDKYTEAFF
>NA|TRBJ1-4|NA|TRBV30
TGTGCCTGGAGTGTACGGGGGACTAATGAAAAACTGTTTTTT
CAWSVRGTNEKLFF
>NA|TRBJ1-1|TRBD1|TRBV7-6
TGTGCCAGCAGCCAACCTGTGGGACAGGAAAACACTGAAGCTTTCTTT
CASSQPVGQENTEAFF
>NA|TRBJ2-7|TRBD1|TRBV19
TGTGCCAGTAGAACAGGGGGCCCACCCTACGAGCAGTACTTC
CASRTGGPPYEQYF
>once|TRBJ2-3|NA|TRBV7-3
TGTGCCAGCAGCTCTGCTACTAGCACAGATACGCAGTATTTT
CASSSATSTDTQYF
>NA|TRBJ1-6|NA|TRBV28
TGTGCCAGCAGTTTTGTGAGGGCGGATAATTCACCCCTCCACTTT
CASSFVRADNSPLHF
>NA|TRBJ1-1|TRBD1|TRBV5-1
TGCGCCAGCAGCCAGGGGGTGAACACTGAAGCTTTCTTT
CASSQGVNTEAFF
>once|TRBJ1-5|TRBD1|TRBV10-3
TGTGCCACCGGAAGGGGGCGAAATAGTCAGCCCCAGCATTTT
CATGRGRNSQPQHF
>NA|TRBJ2-5|NA|TRBV6-6
TGTGCCAGCAGTTATTCTCGACAATCCCCTGAAGAGACCCAGTACTTC
CASSYSRQSPEETQYF
>NA|TRBJ2-7|TRBD1|TRBV11-2
TGTGCCAGCAGGTTAACCGGGACAGGGAGGAACTACGAGCAGTACTTC
CASRLTGTGRNYEQYF
>NA|TRBJ1-3|TRBD1|TRBV5-4
TGTGCCAGCAGCCCCCAGGGGGCGCTTGGAAACACCATATATTTT
CASSPQGALGNTIYF
>NA|TRBJ2-5|TRBD2|TRBV3-1/TRBV3-2
TGTGCCAGCAGCCACTGGACTAGCGGGAGAATCGCGGAGACCCAGTACTTC
CASSHWTSGRIAETQYF
>NA|TRBJ2-5|TRBD1|TRBV5-1
TGCGCCAGCAGCTTGGGGACAGGTGAGGCCCAGTACTTC
CASSLGTGEAQYF
>NA|TRBJ2-1|TRBD2|TRBV28
TGTGCCAGCAGTGCCGGTAGCGGGAGGGCCCACAATGAGCAGTTCTTC
CASSAGSGRAHNEQFF
>NA|TRBJ1-5|TRBD1|TRBV6-6
TGTGCCAGCAGCAGGGGGCATAGCAATCAGCCCCAGCATTTT
CASSRGHSNQPQHF
>NA|TRBJ2-2|NA|TRBV30
TGTGCCAATGTCGGTGCGAACACCGGGGAGCTGTTTTTT
CANVGANTGELFF
>NA|TRBJ1-4|NA|TRBV5-1
TGCGCCAGCAGCTCAACGACGAGGACTTCCGGAAAACTGTTTTTT
CASSSTTRTSGKLFF
>once|TRBJ1-2|NA|TRBV6-5
TGTGCCAGCAGTTACTCGGCTGGACAGAACTATGGCTACACCTTC
CASSYSAGQNYGYTF
>NA|TRBJ1-3|NA|TRBV5-5
TGTGCCAGCAGCTTGGGGGGGCAGGTCTACTCTGGAAACACCATATATTTT
CASSLGGQVYSGNTIYF
>NA|TRBJ1-1|NA|TRBV6-2/TRBV6-3
TGTGCCAGCAGTTACCCCGACACTGAAGCTTTCTTT
CASSYPDTEAFF
>NA|TRBJ1-1|NA|TRBV3-1/TRBV3-2
TGTGCCAGCAGCCACCGACAGGTCATGAACACTGAAGCTTTCTTT
CASSHRQVMNTEAFF
>NA|TRBJ1-3|TRBD1|TRBV5-5
TGTGCCAGCAGCTTCATAAGGACAGGGAACCCTGGAAACACCATATATTTT
CASSFIRTGNPGNTIYF
>NA|TRBJ1-5|TRBD1|TRBV25-1
TGTGCCAGCAGTGAATCCGGGAGGGGGCAATATCAGCCCCAGCATTTT
CASSESGRGQYQPQHF
>once|TRBJ1-1|NA|TRBV9
TGTGCCAGCACCAGGGGGAACACTGAAGCTTTCTTT
CASTRGNTEAFF
>NA|TRBJ2-2|TRBD2|TRBV7-6
TGTGCCAGCAGCCCGGGACTAGCGGCCGGCACCGGGGAGCTGTTTTTT
CASSPGLAAGTGELFF
>NA|TRBJ2-3|NA|TRBV27
TGTGCCAGCAGTTTATCGACCGCGGGGCGCGATACGCAGTATTTT
CASSLSTAGRDTQYF
>NA|TRBJ1-6|NA|TRBV3-1/TRBV3-2
TGTGCCAGCAGCCAAGTGGATTCCCCGGCGGGACCCCTCCACTTT
CASSQVDSPAGPLHF
>NA|TRBJ1-4|NA|TRBV19
TGTGCCAGTAACGGCGGGGTCGCAACTAATGAAAAACTGTTTTTT
CASNGGVATNEKLFF